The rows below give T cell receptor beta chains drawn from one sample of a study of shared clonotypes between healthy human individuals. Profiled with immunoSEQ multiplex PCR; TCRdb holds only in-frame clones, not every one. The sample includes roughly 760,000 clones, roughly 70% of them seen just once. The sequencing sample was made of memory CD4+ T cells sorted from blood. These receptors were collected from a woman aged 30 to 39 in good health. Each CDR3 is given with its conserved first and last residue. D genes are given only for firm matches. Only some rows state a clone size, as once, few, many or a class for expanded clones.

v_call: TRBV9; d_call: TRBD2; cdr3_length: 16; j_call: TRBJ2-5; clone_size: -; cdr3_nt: TGTGCCAGCAGCGAAAGCGGGAGGGCCATCGCGGAGACCCAGTACTTC; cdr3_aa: CASSESGRAIAETQYF
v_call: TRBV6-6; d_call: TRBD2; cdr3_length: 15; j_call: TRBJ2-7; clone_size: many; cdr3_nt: TGTGCCAGCAGTTACTCGGGCGGGGGTACCTACGAGCAGTACTTC; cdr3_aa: CASSYSGGGTYEQYF
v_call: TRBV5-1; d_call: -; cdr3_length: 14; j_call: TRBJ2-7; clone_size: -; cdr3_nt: TGCGCCAGCTCCCCTACCCAACGAGGGAACGAGCAGTACTTC; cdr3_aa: CASSPTQRGNEQYF
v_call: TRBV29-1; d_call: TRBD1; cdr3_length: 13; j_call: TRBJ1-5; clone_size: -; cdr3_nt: TGCAGCGTTTTGCCAGGGGGAGATCAGCCCCAGCATTTT; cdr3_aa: CSVLPGGDQPQHF
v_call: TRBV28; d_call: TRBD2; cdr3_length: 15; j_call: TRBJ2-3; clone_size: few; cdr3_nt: TGTGCCAGCAGTAAACCGGGACTAGCGATAAATACGCAGTATTTT; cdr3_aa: CASSKPGLAINTQYF
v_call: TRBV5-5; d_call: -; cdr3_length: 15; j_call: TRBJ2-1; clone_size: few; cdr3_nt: TGTGCCAGCAGCTTGGTGGGGATAAGCGGGTATGCAGAGTTCTTC; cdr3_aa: CASSLVGISGYAEFF
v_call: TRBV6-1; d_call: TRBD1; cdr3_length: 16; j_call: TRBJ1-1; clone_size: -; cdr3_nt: TGTGCCAGCAGTGGGCCGGGACAGGGGGTTCGATCTGGAGCTTTCTTT; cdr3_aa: CASSGPGQGVRSGAFF
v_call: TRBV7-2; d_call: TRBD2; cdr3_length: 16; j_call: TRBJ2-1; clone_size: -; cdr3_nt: TGTGCCAGCAGCTCCCAAGCGGGAGTGTCCTACAATGAGCAGTTCTTC; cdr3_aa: CASSSQAGVSYNEQFF
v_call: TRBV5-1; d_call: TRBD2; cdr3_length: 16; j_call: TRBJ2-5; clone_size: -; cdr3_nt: TGCGCCAGCAGCTTGGGGGTGGCGGGAGAAGGTGAGACCCAGTACTTC; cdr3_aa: CASSLGVAGEGETQYF
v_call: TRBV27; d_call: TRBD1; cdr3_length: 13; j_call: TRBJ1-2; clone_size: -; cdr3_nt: TGTGCCAGCAGTCCGATGGACAGGGCGGGCTACACCTTC; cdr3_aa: CASSPMDRAGYTF
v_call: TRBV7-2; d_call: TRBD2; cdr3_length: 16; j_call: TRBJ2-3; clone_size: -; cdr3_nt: TGTGCCAGCAGCTTCGTAGCGGGAGGGCAGGGAGATACGCAGTATTTT; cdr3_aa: CASSFVAGGQGDTQYF
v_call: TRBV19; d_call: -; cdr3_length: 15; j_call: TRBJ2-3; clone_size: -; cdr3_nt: TGTGCCAGCTCCAGGGGGTTAGCGGGCACAGATACGCAGTATTTT; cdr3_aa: CASSRGLAGTDTQYF
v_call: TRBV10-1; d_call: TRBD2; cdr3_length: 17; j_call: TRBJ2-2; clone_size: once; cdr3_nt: TGCGCCAGCAGTGACTTAAGAGCGGGAGGGTACACCGGGGAGCTGTTTTTT; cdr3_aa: CASSDLRAGGYTGELFF
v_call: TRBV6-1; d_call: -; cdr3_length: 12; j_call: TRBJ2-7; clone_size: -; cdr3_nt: TGTGCCAGCAGTGAAGCTCAGTACGAGCAGTACTTC; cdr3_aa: CASSEAQYEQYF
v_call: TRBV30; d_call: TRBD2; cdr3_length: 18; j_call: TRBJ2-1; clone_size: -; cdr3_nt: TGTGCCTGGAGTGCTCAGACTAGCGGGAGGGCCCTCTACAATGAGCAGTTCTTC; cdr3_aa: CAWSAQTSGRALYNEQFF
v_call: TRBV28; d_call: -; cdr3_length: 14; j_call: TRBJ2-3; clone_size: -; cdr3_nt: TGTGCCACCCTTGGCGGGCCTAGCACAGATACGCAGTATTTT; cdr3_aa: CATLGGPSTDTQYF
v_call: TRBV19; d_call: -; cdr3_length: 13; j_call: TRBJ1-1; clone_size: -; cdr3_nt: TGTGCCAGTAGTATCAACGGAAACACTGAAGCTTTCTTT; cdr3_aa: CASSINGNTEAFF
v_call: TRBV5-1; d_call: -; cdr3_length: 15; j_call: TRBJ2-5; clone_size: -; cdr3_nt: TGCGCCAGCAGCTTGGGGACAACCGAGAGTGAGACCCAGTACTTC; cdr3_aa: CASSLGTTESETQYF
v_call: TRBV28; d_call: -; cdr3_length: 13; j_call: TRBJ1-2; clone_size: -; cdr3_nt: TGTGCCGTGTCCGGACAGACTAACTATGGCTACACCTTC; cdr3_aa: CAVSGQTNYGYTF
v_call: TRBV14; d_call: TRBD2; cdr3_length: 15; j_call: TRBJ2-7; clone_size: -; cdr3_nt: TGTGCCAGCAGCCAGGGGACTAGCGGGAGCTACGAGCAGTACTTC; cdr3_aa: CASSQGTSGSYEQYF
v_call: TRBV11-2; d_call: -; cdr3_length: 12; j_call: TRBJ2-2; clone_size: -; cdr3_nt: TGTGCCAGCAGCTCAGTCCCCGGGGAGCTGTTTTTT; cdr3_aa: CASSSVPGELFF
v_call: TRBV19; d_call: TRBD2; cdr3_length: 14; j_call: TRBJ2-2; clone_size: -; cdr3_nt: TGTGCCAGTAGGCCGGGACTAGCAATCGGGGAGCTGTTTTTT; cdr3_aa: CASRPGLAIGELFF
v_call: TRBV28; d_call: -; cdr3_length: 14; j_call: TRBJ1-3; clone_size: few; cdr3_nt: TGTGCCAGCAGTTTGTTAGGGGCTGGAAACACCATATATTTT; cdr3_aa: CASSLLGAGNTIYF
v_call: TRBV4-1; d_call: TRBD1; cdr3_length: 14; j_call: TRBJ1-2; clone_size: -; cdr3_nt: TGCGCCAGCAGCCAATCTCAGGGGGCGGCTGGCTACACCTTC; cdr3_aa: CASSQSQGAAGYTF
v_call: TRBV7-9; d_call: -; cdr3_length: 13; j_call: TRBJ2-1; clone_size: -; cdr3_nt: TGTGCCAGCAGCCCGAGCAGGGTCAATGAGCAGTTCTTC; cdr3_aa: CASSPSRVNEQFF
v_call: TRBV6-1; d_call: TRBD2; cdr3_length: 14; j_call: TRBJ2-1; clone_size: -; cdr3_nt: TGTGCCAGCAGTGGGACTAGCGAGTACAATGAGCAGTTCTTC; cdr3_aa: CASSGTSEYNEQFF
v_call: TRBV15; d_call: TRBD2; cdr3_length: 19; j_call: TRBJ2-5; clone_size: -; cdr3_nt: TGTGCCACCAGCAGAGTTGACAGTGGGACTAGCGGGAGACAAGAGACCCAGTACTTC; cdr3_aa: CATSRVDSGTSGRQETQYF
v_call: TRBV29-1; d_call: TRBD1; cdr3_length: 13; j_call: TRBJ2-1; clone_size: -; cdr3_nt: TGCAGCGCCCAAGGACAGGGCTACAATGAGCAGTTCTTC; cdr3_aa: CSAQGQGYNEQFF
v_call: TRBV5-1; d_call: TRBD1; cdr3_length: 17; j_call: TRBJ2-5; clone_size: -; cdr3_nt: TGCGCCAGCAGCTTGGTGGACAGGGGGGTTTATGGCGAGACCCAGTACTTC; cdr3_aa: CASSLVDRGVYGETQYF
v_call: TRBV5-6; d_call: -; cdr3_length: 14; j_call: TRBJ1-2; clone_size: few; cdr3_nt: TGTGCCAGCAGCTTCCACAGGGCACTCTATGGCTACACCTTC; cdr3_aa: CASSFHRALYGYTF
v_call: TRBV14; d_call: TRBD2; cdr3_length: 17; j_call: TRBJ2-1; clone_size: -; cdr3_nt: TGTGCCAGCAGCCAAGGGATAGGGACTAGCAGATACAATGAGCAGTTCTTC; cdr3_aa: CASSQGIGTSRYNEQFF